One and the same sample provided the 8 T cell receptor beta chains below, sequenced in a study of CD8 T cells in ankylosing spondylitis (dated by TCRdb to 2016 to 2017). Library generation was performed with 5' RACE. For sequencing, an Illumina HiSeq 2500 was employed. TCRdb took the public reads, trimmed them with fastp at Q25, ran MiXCR for clone calling and kept in-frame beta chains. Each CDR3 protein gets just one entry, which takes the most common genes and DNA from the rows behind it. The sample includes some 240,000 distinct CDR3 sequences, with 15% to 20% observed a single time. The leading ten clones occupy more than 25% of the sample. Sequencing was performed on blood, either unsorted or a sorted T cell fraction (not recorded which). Receptor source: a male donor with ankylosing spondylitis or in good health (not recorded which).

J is TRBJ2-7 and V is TRBV28, with D hard to call. Trimming left V 4 bases short and J 3 bases short, with 16 bases between. This CDR3 has 15 amino acids. Looked up from germline, CDR1 is MDHEN and CDR2 is SYDVKM. The CDR3: CASSSRSDSNYEQYF. CDR3 DNA sequence: TGTGCCAGCAGTTCTCGATCCGACTCTAACTACGAGCAGTACTTC.

The rearrangement joins TRBV7-9 to TRBJ2-3, with D tentatively TRBD1 (6 bases). The CDR3 consists of 14 residues. The ends were cut back, 0 bases at V and 5 bases at J, with 9 bases in the middle. Germline V lookup: CDR1 SEHNR, CDR2 FQNEAQ (reference sequence). DNA of the CDR3: TGTGCCAGCAGCTTAGCGGACAGCCTAGATACGCAGTATTTT. Residues: CASSLADSLDTQYF.

This clonotype has a handful of counts. This chain uses TRBV12-3 or TRBV12-4 with TRBJ1-5; TRBD1 matches 8 bases. Trimming took 4 bases from V and 7 from J; bases not matched to a gene: 9. There are 15 residues in the CDR3. The CDR3 region is CASSSGTGIRQPQHF. CDR3 nucleotides: TGTGCCAGCAGTTCCGGGACAGGAATTCGGCAGCCCCAGCATTTT.

This clonotype was observed at least ten times. The chain combines TRBV5-1 with TRBJ2-1, with D uncertain. The CDR3 spans 14 residues. V was cut by 6 bases and J by 8 bases, with 18 bases left in between. Germline CDR1 is SGHRS and CDR2 is YFSETQ. CDR3 DNA sequence: TGCGCCAGCACCCTGGCGACTCCCGTCGATGAGCAGTTCTTC. Amino acids: CASTLATPVDEQFF.

The CDR3 region is CASSLEDSSYEQYF. The CDR3 nucleotides read TGCGCCAGCAGCCTAGAGGACAGCTCCTACGAGCAGTACTTC. This rearrangement joins TRBV5-1 to TRBJ2-7; possibly TRBD1 for D (6 bases). The CDR3 contains 14 residues. Trimming removed 4 bases from V and 0 bases from J, with 11 bases in between. From germline, CDR1 is SGHRS and CDR2 YFSETQ.

This clonotype occurred a few times. This chain uses TRBV5-1 with TRBJ2-7, with D hard to call. Trimming took off 0 bases at V and 2 bases at J, with 12 bases between the two ends. The germline CDR1 and CDR2 sequences are SGHRS and YFSETQ. The CDR3 sequence is 15 residues long. The CDR3 DNA sequence: TGCGCCAGCAGCTTGGCCCTAAGTGGGACCTACGAGCAGTACTTC. Translation: CASSLALSGTYEQYF.

This clonotype has a handful of counts. The genes are TRBV15 and TRBJ2-1; D not certain. CDR3 length: 14 amino acids. Germline V gene lookup returns CDR1 LNHNV and CDR2 YYDKDF (reference sequence). The V gene lost 0 bases and the J gene lost 7 bases, with 10 bases spanning the gap. The CDR3 sequence is CATSRDLEENEQFF. The CDR3 nucleotides read TGTGCCACCAGCAGAGACCTCGAGGAAAATGAGCAGTTCTTC. The variable domain in full, with the rest retrieved from reference TRBV15 and TRBJ2-1, is DAMVIQNPRYQVTQFGKPVTLSCSQTLNHNVMYWYQQKSSQAPKLLFHYYDKDFNNEADTPDNFQSRRPNTSFCFLDIRSPGLGDTAMYLCATSRDLEENEQFFGPGTRLTVL.

This clonotype was recorded at least ten times. The gene calls are TRBV4-1 and TRBJ2-2, with TRBD1 matching 8 bases. J gave up 8 bases and V 1 base, and 6 bases lay outside the gene matches. The germline V gene encodes CDR1 MGHRA and CDR2 YSYEKL. The CDR3 contains 15 residues. CDR3 loop: CASSQGQGRMGELFF. CDR3 coding DNA: TGCGCCAGCAGCCAAGGACAGGGGAGAATGGGGGAGCTGTTTTTT.